This TCR beta chain was sequenced during a study of CD8 T cells in ankylosing spondylitis. One entry per CDR3 protein results from TCRdb running MiXCR on the 5' RACE reads. The repertoire has 100,000 to 150,000 distinct CDR3 sequences, roughly 7.3% of them found once; the top ten carry 12%. The CDR3 is 14 amino acids. CDR1 ENHRY and CDR2 SYGVKD come from the germline V gene. Trimming left V 0 bases short and J 1 base short, with 3 bases between. This clonotype was seen at least ten times. Sequencing was performed on blood, either unsorted or a sorted T cell fraction (not recorded which). The clonotype was recovered from a male donor with ankylosing spondylitis or in good health (not recorded which). The chain joins TRBV10-3 to TRBJ2-2; D gene unclear. CDR3 protein: CAISESLNTGELFF. The CDR3, as DNA: TGTGCCATCAGTGAGTCTTTGAACACCGGGGAGCTGTTTTTT.